This T cell receptor (beta chain) was sequenced during a study of blood T cell repertoires in COVID-19. V was pared by 6 bases and J by 2 bases, with 12 bases between. Germline lookup yields CDR1 SQVTM and CDR2 ANQGSEA. The CDR3 is made up of 13 amino acids. The count of this clone is one. As handled by the study authors: Researchers report that nucleated cell counts were estimated from reference gene primer amplification. The data were produced by immunoSEQ multiplex PCR, yet TCRdb's version contains in-frame clones alone and is incomplete. V and J calls and clone size are copied from that table; D and trimming were computed from the DNA. The sample shows 130,000 to 150,000 clones, 87% of them seen only once.

The TCR originated in a woman aged 35 to 49 with acute or convalescent COVID-19. Sequences were obtained from peripheral blood. The chain couples TRBV29-1 to TRBJ2-3; tentative D call: TRBD1 (6 bases). The CDR3 spells CSVRWDTTDTQYF. CDR3 coding DNA: TGCAGCGTACGCTGGGACACCACAGATACGCAGTATTTT.